Presented here are 23 T cell receptor beta chains from one specimen sequenced in a study of shared clonotypes between healthy human individuals. TCRdb's copy holds only in-frame clones and misses some; the assay was immunoSEQ multiplex PCR. The sample has just over 2,000,000 clones, just under 95% seen once. Terminally differentiated effector memory CD45RA+ cells were excluded by CCR7 positive selection of CD45RO-negative cells. Sequenced material: naive CD8+ T cells sorted from blood. Every receptor here comes from a man younger than 35 in good health.

The rearrangement links TRBV28 to TRBJ2-5; D is ambiguous. Germline lookup yields CDR1 MDHEN and CDR2 SYDVKM. Trimming shortened V by 10 bases and J by 2 bases, and 17 bases separated the two germline ends. The CDR3 runs 14 residues. CDR3 DNA: TGTGCCATTACTGAGGTGGGCGCACAAGAGACCCAGTACTTC. This gives the protein CAITEVGAQETQYF.

This chain connects TRBV7-9 to TRBJ1-3; no clear D. The germline CDR1 and CDR2 sequences are SEHNR and FQNEAQ (reference sequence). CDR3 length: 15 residues. The V end was cut by 0 bases, the J end by 1 base, with 7 bases between. CDR3 nucleotide sequence: TGTGCCAGCAGCTTAGCGTGGAGTTCTGGAAACACCATATATTTT. Residues: CASSLAWSSGNTIYF.

This chain joins TRBV19 and TRBJ2-7; D unclear. CDR1 LNHDA and CDR2 SQIVND come from the germline V gene (reference sequence). The CDR3 runs to 13 residues. The V end lost 4 bases, the J end lost 4 bases, and 11 bases lay between the germline ends. As DNA, the CDR3 is TGTGCCAGTAGTACCAAAGCAGGATACGAGCAGTACTTC. Translating it yields CASSTKAGYEQYF. The full variable domain, in which reference TRBV19 and TRBJ2-7 provide the parts outside the CDR3, is DGGITQSPKYLFRKEGQNVTLSCEQNLNHDAMYWYRQDPGQGLRLIYYSQIVNDFQKGDIAEGYSVSREKKESFPLTVTSAQKNPTAFYLCASSTKAGYEQYFGPGTRLTVT.

This clone was recorded only once. The CDR3 here is CASSPSTGGTGSYEQYF. The CDR3, as DNA: TGTGCCAGCAGTCCTTCCACGGGAGGTACGGGATCCTACGAGCAGTACTTC. The genes are TRBV28 and TRBJ2-7, with TRBD2 matching over 7 bases. V was clipped by 5 bases and J by 1 base; unmatched bases: 14. Germline CDR1 MDHEN, CDR2 SYDVKM. This CDR3 contains 17 residues.

The chain joins TRBV5-1 to TRBJ2-7; D is ambiguous. Germline V CDR1 and CDR2: SGHRS, YFSETQ. The CDR3 consists of 15 residues. The germline V and J ends were trimmed by 4 bases and 0 bases, with 14 bases remaining between them. This chain's CDR3 is CASSPSLVSSYEQYF. CDR3 coding DNA: TGCGCCAGCAGCCCCTCCTTGGTTAGCTCCTACGAGCAGTACTTC.

This clone was counted once. V usage is TRBV29-1 and J usage is TRBJ1-2, with no clear D. V lost 4 bases and J 2 bases, leaving 11 bases between the germline ends. The germline V gene has CDR1 SQVTM and CDR2 ANQGSEA. This CDR3 contains 13 residues. The CDR3 DNA reads TGCAGCGTTGCCCACGGAGGAAACTATGGCTACACCTTC. Its translation is CSVAHGGNYGYTF.

This chain connects TRBV4-2 to TRBJ2-3; D may be TRBD2 (6 bases). The V and J ends lost 5 bases and 6 bases respectively, with 9 bases between them. There are 12 residues in the CDR3. The V gene's germline CDR1 is LGHNA and CDR2 YNFKEQ. The CDR3 nucleotides are TGTGCCAGCAGCTACGGAGGGGATACGCAGTATTTT. Amino acids: CASSYGGDTQYF.

The chain is built from TRBV7-9 and TRBJ2-7; no definite D call. V was shortened by 5 bases and J by 3 bases, with 5 bases between the two germline ends. The CDR3 spans 11 residues. From germline, CDR1 is SEHNR and CDR2 FQNEAQ (reference sequence). CDR3 residues: CASSNNYEQYF. Written as DNA, the CDR3 is TGTGCCAGCAGCAATAACTACGAGCAGTACTTC. The full variable domain, completed using reference TRBV7-9 and TRBJ2-7, is DTGVSQNPRHKITKRGQNVTFRCDPISEHNRLYWYRQTLGQGPEFLTYFQNEAQLEKSRLLSDRFSAERPKGSFSTLEIQRTEQGDSAMYLCASSNNYEQYFGPGTRLTVT.

The V and J genes are TRBV4-3 and TRBJ2-1; the match to TRBD2 covers 10 bases. The CDR3 runs 17 residues. The J segment lost 8 bases and the V segment lost 4 bases, leaving 14 bases of the junction unmatched. CDR1 is LGHNA and CDR2 is YSLEER in the germline V gene. CDR3 coding DNA: TGCGCCAGCAGCCCTACCGACGGGAGCGGGAGGGGGGATGAGCAGTTCTTC. Protein product: CASSPTDGSGRGDEQFF.

This chain uses TRBV27 with TRBJ2-7; D is possibly TRBD2 (5 bases). This CDR3 is built from 15 residues. V was shortened by 6 bases and J by 6 bases, with 21 bases between the two germline ends. Germline-derived CDR1 and CDR2 are MNHEY and SMNVEV (reference sequence). The CDR3: CASRAAGAPVSEQYF. CDR3 sequence (DNA): TGTGCCAGCAGAGCCGCGGGTGCCCCAGTGAGCGAGCAGTACTTC.

V usage is TRBV13 and J usage is TRBJ2-7, with a possible D match to TRBD1 (6 bases). Germline loops: CDR1 PRHDT, CDR2 FYEKMQ (reference sequence). Trimming removed 5 bases from V and 5 bases from J, with 19 bases in between. This CDR3 spans 15 amino acids. CDR3 DNA: TGTGCCAGCAGCACCTCAACAGGGTCCCCTAACGAGCAGTACTTC. Protein product: CASSTSTGSPNEQYF. The full variable domain, its missing parts supplied by reference TRBV13 and TRBJ2-7, is AAGVIQSPRHLIKEKRETATLKCYPIPRHDTVYWYQQGPGQDPQFLISFYEKMQSDKGSIPDRFSAQQFSDYHSELNMSSLELGDSALYFCASSTSTGSPNEQYFGPGTRLTVT.

This chain uses TRBV5-1 with TRBJ1-2, with D perhaps matching TRBD1 (5 bases). The germline V gene encodes CDR1 SGHRS and CDR2 YFSETQ. This CDR3 spans 15 amino acids. The V end was cut by 4 bases, the J end by 1 base, with 14 bases between. The CDR3 protein is CASSAGTVYNYGYTF. In nucleotides, the CDR3 is TGCGCCAGCAGCGCCGGGACCGTTTATAACTATGGCTACACCTTC. Combining the CDR3 with reference TRBV5-1 and TRBJ1-2 gives the whole variable domain KAGVTQTPRYLIKTRGQQVTLSCSPISGHRSVSWYQQTPGQGLQFLFEYFSETQRNKGNFPGRFSGRQFSNSRSEMNVSTLELGDSALYLCASSAGTVYNYGYTFGSGTRLTVV.

The chain combines TRBV7-2 with TRBJ2-3; TRBD2 agrees at 13 bases. V trimming: 3 bases; J trimming: 2 bases; junction bases outside the gene matches: 8. Germline values: CDR1 SGHTA, CDR2 FQGNSA. This CDR3 is 18 amino acids long. The CDR3 DNA sequence: TGTGCCAGCAGCTTTTTACCAGGACTAGCGGGAGACACAGATACGCAGTATTTT. Residues: CASSFLPGLAGDTDTQYF.

In its sample, this clone was seen once. The genes are TRBV27 and TRBJ2-3; D is undetermined. This CDR3 has 13 residues. The germline V and J ends were trimmed by 5 bases and 2 bases, with 8 bases remaining between them. From germline, CDR1 is MNHEY and CDR2 SMNVEV (reference sequence). The CDR3 loop reads CASSEAYTDTQYF. The CDR3 bases are TGTGCCAGCAGTGAGGCTTACACAGATACGCAGTATTTT.

Only one count was recorded for this clone. The chain joins TRBV7-6 to TRBJ2-1; 9 bases map to TRBD1. Per the germline V gene, CDR1 is SGHVS and CDR2 is FNYEAQ. The CDR3 is 15 amino acids. The V segment lost 5 bases and the J segment 8 bases; nucleotides outside the gene matches: 10. The CDR3 region is CASSLRDRDVHEQFF. As DNA, the CDR3 is TGTGCCAGCAGCCTCCGGGACAGGGATGTCCATGAGCAGTTCTTC.

The DNA of the CDR3 is TGTGCCAGCAGTGAATCTGGGGTGGTTTTCATCCACGAGCAGTACTTC. Encoded protein: CASSESGVVFIHEQYF. This chain connects TRBV6-1 to TRBJ2-7; D is unclear. The CDR3 is made up of 16 amino acids. Trimming took off 2 bases at V and 5 bases at J, with 19 bases between the two ends. In germline, CDR1 is MNHNS, CDR2 SASEGT.

Turning to this clone: Additional DNA sequences in this sample encode the identical CDR3. The V gene is TRBV30, the J gene TRBJ2-7; D possibly corresponds to TRBD2 (6 bases). Germline CDR1 GTSNPN, CDR2 SVGIG (reference sequence). The CDR3 runs to 11 residues. V lost 0 bases to trimming and J lost 7 bases, with 7 bases between them. The CDR3 nucleotides read TGTGCCTGGAGTGTCAGCGGGGAGCAGTACTTC. It encodes CAWSVSGEQYF. The variable domain in full, completed from reference TRBV30 and TRBJ2-7, reads SQTIHQWPATLVQPVGSPLSLECTVEGTSNPNLYWYRQAAGRGLQLLFYSVGIGQISSEVPQNLSASRPQDRQFILSSKKLLLSDSGFYLCAWSVSGEQYFGPGTRLTVT.

The CDR3 bases are TGTGCCAGCAGTTTAGTACAGGGTTACGAGCAGTACTTC. It encodes CASSLVQGYEQYF. This sequence joins TRBV6-5 and TRBJ2-7; possibly TRBD1 for D (6 bases). Trimming cost V 4 bases and J 4 bases, with 11 bases left between them. CDR3 size: 13 residues. CDR1 is MNHEY and CDR2 is SVGAGI in the germline V gene.

The chain has TRBV29-1 and TRBJ2-5, with D perhaps given as TRBD1 or TRBD2 (5 bases each). V lost 0 bases to trimming and J lost 5 bases, with 13 bases between them. The CDR3 spans 14 residues. Germline assignment: CDR1 SQVTM and CDR2 ANQGSEA. This CDR3 reads CSVEDQGVEETQYF. DNA for the CDR3: TGCAGCGTTGAAGATCAGGGAGTAGAGGAGACCCAGTACTTC.

The J gene is TRBJ2-7, the V gene TRBV13; D gene uncertain. The CDR3 totals 14 residues. The ends were cut back, 10 bases at V and 2 bases at J, with 18 bases in the middle. Germline V gene data show CDR1 as PRHDT and CDR2 as FYEKMQ (reference sequence). The CDR3 coding sequence is TGTGCCACCTCCCCGGCCAACGGTCCCTACGAGCAGTACTTC. Translated, it gives CATSPANGPYEQYF.

V gene TRBV5-6 combines with J gene TRBJ2-1; D unresolved. The CDR3 consists of 15 residues. Deletions cut 0 bases from V and 3 bases from J, with 10 bases between. Germline V gene sequence: CDR1 SGHDT, CDR2 YYEEEE. In nucleotides, the CDR3 is TGTGCCAGCAGCTTGGAGCTAGAAATCTACAATGAGCAGTTCTTC. This sequence encodes CASSLELEIYNEQFF.

This chain joins TRBV11-2 and TRBJ2-7; either TRBD1 or TRBD2 may fit D (5 bases each). This CDR3 spans 13 amino acids. V was shortened by 5 bases and J by 12 bases, with 20 bases between the two germline ends. Per the germline V gene, CDR1 is SGHAT and CDR2 is FQNNGV. The CDR3 nucleotides are TGTGCCAGCAGCCCCGGGACGTTGTTCGAACTGTACTTC. Protein: CASSPGTLFELYF.

The chain is built from TRBV2 and TRBJ2-1; D gene unclear. The CDR3 is made up of 15 amino acids. Trimming cost V 3 bases and J 5 bases, with 14 bases left between them. The germline CDR1 and CDR2 sequences are SNHLY and FYNNEI. The CDR3 is CASSDPLDSNNEQFF. The CDR3 region has the DNA TGTGCCAGCAGTGACCCCCTGGATAGCAACAATGAGCAGTTCTTC.